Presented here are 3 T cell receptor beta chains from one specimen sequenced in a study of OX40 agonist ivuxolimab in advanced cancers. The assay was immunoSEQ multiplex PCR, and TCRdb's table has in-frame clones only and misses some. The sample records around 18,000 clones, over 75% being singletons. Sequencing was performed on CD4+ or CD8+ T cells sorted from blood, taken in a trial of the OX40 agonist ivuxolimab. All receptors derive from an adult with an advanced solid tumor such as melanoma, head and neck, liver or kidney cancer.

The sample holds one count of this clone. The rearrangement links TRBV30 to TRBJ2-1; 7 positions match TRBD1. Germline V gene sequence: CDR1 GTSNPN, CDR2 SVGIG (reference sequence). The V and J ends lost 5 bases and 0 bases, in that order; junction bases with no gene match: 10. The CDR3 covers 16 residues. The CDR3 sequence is CAWVGLGTDSYNEQFF. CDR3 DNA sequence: TGTGCCTGGGTGGGCCTAGGGACAGACTCCTACAATGAGCAGTTCTTC.

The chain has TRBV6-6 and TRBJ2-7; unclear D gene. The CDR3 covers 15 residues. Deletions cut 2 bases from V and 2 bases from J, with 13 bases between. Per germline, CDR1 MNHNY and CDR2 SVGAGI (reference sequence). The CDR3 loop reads CASSYAPGEAYEQYF. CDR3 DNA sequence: TGTGCCAGCAGTTACGCCCCTGGGGAAGCCTACGAGCAGTACTTC.

In DNA form, the CDR3 reads TGTGCCTGGAGTGTAGTCGGGGGGGGGAATCAGCCCCAGCATTTT. Residues: CAWSVVGGGNQPQHF. The chain links TRBV30 to TRBJ1-5; a weak D match, TRBD1 (5 bases). This CDR3 is built from 15 residues. V was cut by 0 bases and J by 4 bases, with 13 bases left in between. The V gene's germline CDR1 is GTSNPN and CDR2 SVGIG (reference sequence).